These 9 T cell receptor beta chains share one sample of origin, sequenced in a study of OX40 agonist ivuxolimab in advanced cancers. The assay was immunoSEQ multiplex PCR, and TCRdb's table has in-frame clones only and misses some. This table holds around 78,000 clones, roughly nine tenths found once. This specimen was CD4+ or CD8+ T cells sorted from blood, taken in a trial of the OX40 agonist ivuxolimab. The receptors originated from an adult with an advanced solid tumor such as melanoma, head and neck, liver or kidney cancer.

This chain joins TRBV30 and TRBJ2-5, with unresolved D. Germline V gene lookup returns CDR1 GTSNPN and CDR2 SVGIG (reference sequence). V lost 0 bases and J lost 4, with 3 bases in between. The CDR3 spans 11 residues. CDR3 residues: CAWSVGETQYF. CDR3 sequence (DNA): TGTGCCTGGAGTGTAGGAGAGACCCAGTACTTC.

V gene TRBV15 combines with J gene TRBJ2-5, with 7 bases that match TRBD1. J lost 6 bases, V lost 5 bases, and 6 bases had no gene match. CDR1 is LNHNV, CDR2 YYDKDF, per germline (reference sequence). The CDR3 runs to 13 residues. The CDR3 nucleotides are TGTGCCACCAGCCGACAGGGTTTGAAGACCCAGTACTTC. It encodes CATSRQGLKTQYF. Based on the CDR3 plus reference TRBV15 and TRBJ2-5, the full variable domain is DAMVIQNPRYQVTQFGKPVTLSCSQTLNHNVMYWYQQKSSQAPKLLFHYYDKDFNNEADTPDNFQSRRPNTSFCFLDIRSPGLGDTAMYLCATSRQGLKTQYFGPGTRLLVL.

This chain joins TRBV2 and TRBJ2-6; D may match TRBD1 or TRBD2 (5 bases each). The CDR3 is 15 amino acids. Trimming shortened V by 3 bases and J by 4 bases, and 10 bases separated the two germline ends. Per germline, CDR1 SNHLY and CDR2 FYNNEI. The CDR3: CASSEWGTGANVLTF. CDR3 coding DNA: TGTGCCAGCAGTGAGTGGGGGACCGGGGCCAACGTCCTGACTTTC. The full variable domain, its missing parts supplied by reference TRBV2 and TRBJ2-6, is EPEVTQTPSHQVTQMGQEVILRCVPISNHLYFYWYRQILGQKVEFLVSFYNNEISEKSEIFDDQFSVERPDGSNFTLKIRSTKLEDSAMYFCASSEWGTGANVLTFGAGSRLTVL.

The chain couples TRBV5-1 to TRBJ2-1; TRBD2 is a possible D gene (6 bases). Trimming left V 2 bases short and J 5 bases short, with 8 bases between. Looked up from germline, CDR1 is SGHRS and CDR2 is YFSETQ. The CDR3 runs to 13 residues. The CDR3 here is CASSFGGNNEQFF. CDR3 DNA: TGCGCCAGCAGCTTCGGGGGTAACAATGAGCAGTTCTTC.

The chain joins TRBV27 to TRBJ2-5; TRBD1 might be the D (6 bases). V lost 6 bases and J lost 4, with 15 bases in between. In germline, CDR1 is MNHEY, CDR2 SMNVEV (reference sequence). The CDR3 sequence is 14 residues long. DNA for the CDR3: TGTGCCAGCAGCTTACAGGGATTGGGAGAGACCCAGTACTTC. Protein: CASSLQGLGETQYF.

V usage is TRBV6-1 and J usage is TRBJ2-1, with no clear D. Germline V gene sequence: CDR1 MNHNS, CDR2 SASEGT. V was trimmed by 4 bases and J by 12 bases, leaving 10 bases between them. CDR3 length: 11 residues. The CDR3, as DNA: TGTGCCAGCAGTGCCCAAAAGGCGCAGTTCTTC. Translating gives CASSAQKAQFF.

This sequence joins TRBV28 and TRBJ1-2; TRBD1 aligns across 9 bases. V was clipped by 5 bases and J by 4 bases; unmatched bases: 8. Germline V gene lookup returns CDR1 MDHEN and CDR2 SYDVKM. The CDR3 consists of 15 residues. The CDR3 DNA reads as TGTGCCAGCAGTGCCCCCGGGACAGGGATCTATGGCTACACCTTC. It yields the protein CASSAPGTGIYGYTF.

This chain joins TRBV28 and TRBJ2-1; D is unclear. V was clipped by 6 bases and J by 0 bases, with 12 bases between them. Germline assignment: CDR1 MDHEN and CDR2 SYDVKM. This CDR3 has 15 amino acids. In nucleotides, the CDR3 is TGTGCCAGCAGAACCCTTAACCGCTCCTACAATGAGCAGTTCTTC. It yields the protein CASRTLNRSYNEQFF.

The CDR3 here is CASSLGTTRFTGELFF. The CDR3 DNA is TGCGCCAGCAGCTTGGGAACAACACGGTTCACCGGGGAGCTGTTTTTT. The chain uses TRBV5-1 and TRBJ2-2; D remains ambiguous. Between the trimmed V and J ends, which lost 0 bases and 4 bases, there was a span of 13 bases. Per germline, CDR1 SGHRS and CDR2 YFSETQ. This CDR3 is built from 16 residues.